Below are 22 T cell receptor beta chains sequenced from a single sample in a study of T cell repertoires in cytomegalovirus infection. One entry per CDR3 protein results from TCRdb running MiXCR on the reads. The sample includes about 180,000 distinct CDR3 sequences, under 15% seen only once; the top ten take over 25%. The sample consisted of PBMCs. Receptor source: a human donor in good health (CMV status not recorded). Some clones in this sample may be carry-over from other donors' samples.

This clonotype was detected ten times or more. The chain joins TRBV7-2 to TRBJ1-3; D remains unclear. The CDR3 consists of 14 residues. Germline assignment: CDR1 SGHTA and CDR2 FQGNSA. The ends were cut back, 4 bases at V and 0 bases at J, with 7 bases in the middle. CDR3 in DNA: TGTGCCAGCAGCTCCCGACTCTCTGGAAACACCATATATTTT. This sequence encodes CASSSRLSGNTIYF. The variable domain in full, with the rest retrieved from reference TRBV7-2 and TRBJ1-3, is GAGVSQSPSNKVTEKGKDVELRCDPISGHTALYWYRQSLGQGLEFLIYFQGNSAPDKSGLPSDRFSAERTGGSVSTLTIQRTQQEDSAVYLCASSSRLSGNTIYFGEGSWLTVV.

This clonotype was seen many times. The CDR3 sequence: CASSRWGVGNEQFF. CDR3 nucleotide sequence: TGTGCCAGCAGCCGCTGGGGGGTCGGCAATGAGCAGTTCTTC. This sequence joins TRBV7-2 and TRBJ2-1, with D possibly TRBD2 on 6 matching bases. Germline V gene data show CDR1 as SGHTA and CDR2 as FQGNSA. This CDR3 contains 14 residues. Trimming cost V 5 bases and J 6 bases, with 14 bases left between them.

The chain couples TRBV14 to TRBJ1-1, with 8 bases matching TRBD1. The CDR3 totals 16 residues. V was pared by 4 bases and J by 0 bases, with 7 bases of the junction left unmatched. From germline, CDR1 is SGHDN and CDR2 FVKESK. The DNA for the CDR3 is TGTGCCAGCAGCCCAGGACAGGGTATTTTGAACACTGAAGCTTTCTTT. This codes for CASSPGQGILNTEAFF.

This clonotype was observed at least ten times. The chain links TRBV7-9 to TRBJ2-7; D may be TRBD2 (6 bases). CDR3 length: 14 residues. Germline CDR1 reads SEHNR; CDR2 reads FQNEAQ (reference sequence). With 5 bases removed from V and 2 bases from J, the gap between germline ends came to 13 bases. CDR3 protein: CASSGGTPAYEQYF. In DNA, the CDR3 is TGTGCCAGCAGCGGCGGGACGCCGGCCTACGAGCAGTACTTC. Drawing the rest from reference TRBV7-9 and TRBJ2-7, the complete variable domain is DTGVSQNPRHKITKRGQNVTFRCDPISEHNRLYWYRQTLGQGPEFLTYFQNEAQLEKSRLLSDRFSAERPKGSFSTLEIQRTEQGDSAMYLCASSGGTPAYEQYFGPGTRLTVT.

By sample fraction, this clonotype is medium-sized. The DNA of the CDR3 is TGTGCCAGCAGCTTAGATTTTAGCGGGACGGTGCGGTTCTTC. Encoded protein: CASSLDFSGTVRFF. The chain uses TRBV7-9 and TRBJ2-1, with 8 positions matching TRBD2. The V gene end was trimmed by 1 base and the J gene end by 15 bases; junction bases not matched to a gene: 11. The CDR3 loop spans 14 amino acids. Germline CDR1 SEHNR, CDR2 FQNEAQ (reference sequence). Together with reference TRBV7-9 and TRBJ2-1, the CDR3 gives the full variable domain: DTGVSQNPRHKITKRGQNVTFRCDPISEHNRLYWYRQTLGQGPEFLTYFQNEAQLEKSRLLSDRFSAERPKGSFSTLEIQRTEQGDSAMYLCASSLDFSGTVRFFGPGTRLTVL.

This clonotype has ten or more counts. CDR3: CASSPELDSEQYF. Written as DNA, the CDR3 is TGTGCCAGCTCACCTGAACTAGATTCCGAGCAGTACTTC. The chain recombines TRBV18 with TRBJ2-7; D possibly corresponds to TRBD2 (5 bases). V lost 3 bases, J lost 6 bases, and 12 bases lay in between. Germline V CDR1 and CDR2: KGHSH, LQKENI. This CDR3 is built from 13 residues.

The gene calls are TRBV18 and TRBJ2-3, with D unclear. Trimming stripped 8 bases from V and 1 base from J, with 10 bases between. CDR3 length: 13 residues. CDR1 and CDR2 from the germline V gene are KGHSH and LQKENI. The CDR3 DNA is TGTGCCAGCACCAATGTTCGCACAGATACGCAGTATTTT. Residues: CASTNVRTDTQYF.

In this sample, this clonotype turned up many times. V and J are TRBV27 and TRBJ1-2, with 9 nucleotides matching TRBD1. Germline values: CDR1 MNHEY, CDR2 SMNVEV (reference sequence). The CDR3 sequence is 14 residues long. The V segment lost 6 bases and the J segment 2 bases; nucleotides outside the gene matches: 4. CDR3 nucleotide sequence: TGTGCCAGCAGGTCGGGACAGGGAAACTATGGCTACACCTTC. Encoded protein: CASRSGQGNYGYTF.

V is TRBV4-3 and J is TRBJ2-2, with 8 bases fitting TRBD2. Germline lookup yields CDR1 LGHNA and CDR2 YSLEER. Trimming removed 7 bases from V and 5 bases from J; junction bases left unmatched: 12. The CDR3 loop spans 16 amino acids. The CDR3 region has the DNA TGCGCCAGCAAGGCGGGAGGTCCCTCTCCAACCGGGGAGCTGTTTTTT. It encodes CASKAGGPSPTGELFF.

This clonotype was seen more than once but under ten times. V usage is TRBV24-1 and J usage is TRBJ2-1; 8 bases match TRBD1. The CDR3 has 17 amino acids. The junction had 9 bases not matched to a gene; V was cut back by 3 bases and J by 3 bases. Germline V gives CDR1 KGHDR, CDR2 SFDVKD. The CDR3 spells CATSDQTGTGFYNEQFF. The DNA of the CDR3 is TGTGCCACCAGTGATCAAACCGGGACAGGCTTCTACAATGAGCAGTTCTTC.

The rearrangement joins TRBV2 to TRBJ1-2; D remains ambiguous. The V end was cut by 1 base, the J end by 4 bases, with 7 bases between. Germline-derived CDR1 and CDR2 are SNHLY and FYNNEI. The CDR3 is 13 residues long. The CDR3 region is CASSEGSSYGYTF. In nucleotides, the CDR3 is TGTGCCAGCAGTGAAGGGAGTAGCTATGGCTACACCTTC.

V is TRBV7-3 and J is TRBJ2-3; tentatively, D is TRBD2 (5 bases). CDR1 and CDR2 from the germline V gene are SGHTA and FQGTGA. The CDR3 consists of 16 residues. Trimming removed 2 bases at V and 1 base at J, with 13 bases between. The CDR3 nucleotides are TGTGCCAGCAGCTTAGGGATCCACGGGGGCACAGATACGCAGTATTTT. It is translated as CASSLGIHGGTDTQYF. The full variable domain, with the rest looked up from reference TRBV7-3 and TRBJ2-3, is GAGVSQTPSNKVTEKGKYVELRCDPISGHTALYWYRQSLGQGPEFLIYFQGTGAADDSGLPNDRFFAVRPEGSVSTLKIQRTERGDSAVYLCASSLGIHGGTDTQYFGPGTRLTVL.

This clonotype has at least ten counts. This chain's CDR3 is CASSLTQGLESGYTF. The DNA for the CDR3 is TGCGCCAGCAGCTTAACTCAGGGATTAGAGTCTGGCTACACCTTC. The rearrangement links TRBV5-1 to TRBJ1-2, with TRBD1 as a possible D gene (5 bases). Trimming left V 2 bases short and J 7 bases short, with 18 bases between. Germline V gene sequence: CDR1 SGHRS, CDR2 YFSETQ. CDR3 size: 15 residues.

This clonotype was counted at least ten times. CDR3 nucleotides: TGTGCCAGCAGCTTACGACCGCCCTACGAGCAGTACTTC. Translating gives CASSLRPPYEQYF. The chain uses TRBV7-2 and TRBJ2-7; D is unclear. Germline assignment: CDR1 SGHTA and CDR2 FQGNSA. V lost 2 bases and J 2 bases, leaving 7 bases between the germline ends. There are 13 residues in the CDR3.

This clonotype was seen ten or more times. The J gene is TRBJ2-3, the V gene TRBV28; D uncertain. V shed 8 bases and J shed 1 base, with 4 bases lying between them. CDR3 length: 11 amino acids. Looked up from germline, CDR1 is MDHEN and CDR2 is SYDVKM. CDR3 residues: CASRRTDTQYF. Written as DNA, the CDR3 is TGTGCCAGCCGACGCACAGATACGCAGTATTTT.

The chain carries TRBV11-2 and TRBJ1-3; 10 nucleotides match TRBD1. Germline-derived CDR1 and CDR2 are SGHAT and FQNNGV. The CDR3 spans 17 residues. The junction had 7 bases not matched to a gene; V was cut back by 5 bases and J by 0 bases. Written as DNA, the CDR3 is TGTGCCAGCAGCACGGGGGACAGGGGTAACTCTGGAAACACCATATATTTT. As protein: CASSTGDRGNSGNTIYF.

This clonotype occurred a few times. V is TRBV7-2 and J is TRBJ1-1; no definite D call. CDR1 is SGHTA, CDR2 FQGNSA, per germline. The CDR3 contains 16 residues. Between the trimmed V and J ends, which lost 6 bases and 3 bases, there was a span of 20 bases. The CDR3 coding sequence is TGTGCCAGCAGTTTTGTTACTGGGAGAACGGACACTGAAGCTTTCTTT. Amino acids: CASSFVTGRTDTEAFF.

This clonotype was seen ten or more times. The V call is TRBV12-3 or TRBV12-4, the J call TRBJ1-6; 9 bases fit TRBD1. The CDR3 extends over 12 amino acids. The trim removed 10 bases at V and 9 bases at J, leaving 4 bases unmatched. This CDR3 is CATIQGASPLHF. The CDR3 DNA is TGTGCCACCATACAGGGGGCTTCACCCCTCCACTTT.

This clonotype has more than one count but fewer than ten. The chain uses TRBV5-5 and TRBJ1-1, with D perhaps matching TRBD1 (6 bases). Per germline, CDR1 SGHKS and CDR2 YYEKEE (reference sequence). CDR3 length equals 16 residues. V lost 7 bases and J lost 6, with 25 bases in between. CDR3 amino acids: CASFFPLQGLLAEAFF. The DNA for the CDR3 is TGTGCCAGCTTTTTCCCGTTGCAGGGGCTGCTCGCTGAAGCTTTCTTT.

At least ten counts were recorded for this clonotype. This sequence joins TRBV7-6 and TRBJ1-1; D unresolved. Germline CDR1 is SGHVS and CDR2 is FNYEAQ. The V end lost 0 bases, the J end lost 0 bases, and 8 bases lay between the germline ends. This CDR3 spans 15 amino acids. Here the CDR3 DNA reads TGTGCCAGCAGCTTAGCGCAGGAGATGAACACTGAAGCTTTCTTT. This codes for CASSLAQEMNTEAFF.

This clonotype was seen ten or more times. The chain is built from TRBV27 and TRBJ1-1, with TRBD1 matching 7 bases. This CDR3 is 14 amino acids long. Germline values: CDR1 MNHEY, CDR2 SMNVEV (reference sequence). V shed 5 bases, J shed 2 bases, and the junction held 5 bases outside the gene matches. The CDR3 loop is CASSPRQGNTEAFF. In DNA form, the CDR3 reads TGTGCCAGCAGTCCCCGACAGGGAAACACTGAAGCTTTCTTT.

This clonotype was picked up many times. The chain carries TRBV7-6 and TRBJ2-2; TRBD1 is a possible D gene (6 bases). Germline loops: CDR1 SGHVS, CDR2 FNYEAQ. The V end lost 5 bases, the J end lost 4 bases, and 14 bases lay between the germline ends. The CDR3 is made up of 15 amino acids. CDR3: CASSPRGGVTGELFF. CDR3 bases: TGTGCCAGCAGCCCCAGGGGCGGAGTCACCGGGGAGCTGTTTTTT.